These 10 T cell receptor beta chains were all obtained from the same sample, sequenced in a study of T cells in localized non-small cell lung cancer. Profiled with immunoSEQ multiplex PCR; TCRdb holds only in-frame clones, not every one. In the table there are around 31,000 clones, roughly 87% of which are singletons. Source: peripheral blood, taken before any cancer treatment. The receptor source for this set is a woman aged 40-69 years with stage I lung adenocarcinoma.

The chain is built from TRBV4-2 and TRBJ2-5, with 12 bases that match TRBD2. Germline trimming cut 1 base from V and 1 base from J; bases unmatched to any gene: 1. The CDR3 extends over 16 amino acids. Germline V gene lookup returns CDR1 LGHNA and CDR2 YNFKEQ. CDR3 sequence (DNA): TGTGCCAGCAGCCAAGGGACTAGCGGGATCCAAGAGACCCAGTACTTC. Translation: CASSQGTSGIQETQYF.

The chain has TRBV18 and TRBJ2-3; D is ambiguous. Trimming shortened V by 3 bases and J by 1 base, and 2 bases separated the two germline ends. From germline, CDR1 is KGHSH and CDR2 LQKENI. CDR3 length: 12 amino acids. The CDR3 coding sequence is TGTGCCAGCTCACCGGGCACAGATACGCAGTATTTT. Translated: CASSPGTDTQYF. The variable domain in full, with the rest retrieved from reference TRBV18 and TRBJ2-3, is NAGVMQNPRHLVRRRGQEARLRCSPMKGHSHVYWYRQLPEEGLKFMVYLQKENIIDESGMPKERFSAEFPKEGPSILRIQQVVRGDSAAYFCASSPGTDTQYFGPGTRLTVL.

V is TRBV10-3 and J is TRBJ2-2, with 8 bases matching TRBD1. This CDR3 contains 15 residues. V lost 6 bases, J lost 2 bases, and 5 bases stayed unmatched. Per the germline V gene, CDR1 is ENHRY and CDR2 is SYGVKD. The CDR3 DNA sequence: TGTGCCATCAGGGAGGACAGGGTCAACACCGGGGAGCTGTTTTTT. Its translation is CAIREDRVNTGELFF.

CDR3: CASSVDHRTDTQYF. The CDR3 bases are TGTGCCAGCAGCGTAGACCACAGGACAGATACGCAGTATTTT. The rearrangement links TRBV9 to TRBJ2-3, with a weak D call TRBD1 (5 bases). The CDR3 is 14 residues long. Deletions cut 0 bases from V and 3 bases from J, with 8 bases between. The germline V gene encodes CDR1 SGDLS and CDR2 YYNGEE.

The gene calls are TRBV7-8 and TRBJ2-7, with D possibly matching TRBD1 (5 bases). V lost 4 bases and J lost 5, with 12 bases in between. CDR1 and CDR2 (germline): SGHVS, FQNEAQ. This CDR3 spans 13 amino acids. The CDR3 sequence: CASSYGQSNEQYF. The CDR3, as DNA: TGTGCCAGCAGCTATGGACAAAGCAACGAGCAGTACTTC.

This clone was detected once. V gene TRBV6-6 combines with J gene TRBJ2-1, with no clear D. The germline V gene has CDR1 MNHNY and CDR2 SVGAGI (reference sequence). The CDR3 has 15 amino acids. Between the trimmed V and J ends, which lost 6 bases and 0 bases, there was a span of 12 bases. The CDR3 sequence: CASSPRVGSYNEQFF. As DNA, the CDR3 is TGTGCCAGCAGCCCTCGGGTGGGCTCCTACAATGAGCAGTTCTTC.

This clone was counted a single time. The chain uses TRBV7-9 and TRBJ2-7; D might be TRBD1 (5 bases). The CDR3 is made up of 13 amino acids. The V and J ends lost 4 bases and 5 bases respectively, with 12 bases between them. Germline values: CDR1 SEHNR, CDR2 FQNEAQ (reference sequence). The CDR3: CASSWAGPNEQYF. The DNA for the CDR3 is TGTGCCAGCAGCTGGGCAGGGCCTAACGAGCAGTACTTC.

The chain combines TRBV4-2 with TRBJ1-2, with 9 bases aligning to TRBD1. CDR3 length equals 17 residues. Germline V gives CDR1 LGHNA, CDR2 YNFKEQ. V lost 1 base to trimming and J lost 2 bases; unmatched junction nucleotides: 8. This chain's CDR3 is CASSQGTGTGSNYGYTF. The CDR3 DNA sequence: TGTGCCAGCAGCCAAGGTACCGGGACAGGGTCCAACTATGGCTACACCTTC.

The chain joins TRBV28 to TRBJ2-7, with D possibly being TRBD1 (6 bases). Germline loops: CDR1 MDHEN, CDR2 SYDVKM. The V end lost 5 bases, the J end lost 0 bases, and 14 bases lay between the germline ends. The CDR3 is 15 amino acids. The CDR3 loop reads CASSSGGPSSYEQYF. The CDR3 DNA is TGTGCCAGCAGTAGTGGGGGCCCCAGCTCCTACGAGCAGTACTTC.

This clone occurred a few times. This chain links TRBV7-9 with TRBJ2-1; unclear D gene. This CDR3 contains 14 residues. Germline V gene sequence: CDR1 SEHNR, CDR2 FQNEAQ (reference sequence). Trimming took 8 bases from V and 1 from J, leaving 12 bases between them. The CDR3 DNA is TGTGCCAGCGTGGGCGGACCGTCCTACAATGAGCAGTTCTTC. Translated: CASVGGPSYNEQFF. Looking up the rest from reference TRBV7-9 and TRBJ2-1 gives the full variable domain: DTGVSQNPRHKITKRGQNVTFRCDPISEHNRLYWYRQTLGQGPEFLTYFQNEAQLEKSRLLSDRFSAERPKGSFSTLEIQRTEQGDSAMYLCASVGGPSYNEQFFGPGTRLTVL.